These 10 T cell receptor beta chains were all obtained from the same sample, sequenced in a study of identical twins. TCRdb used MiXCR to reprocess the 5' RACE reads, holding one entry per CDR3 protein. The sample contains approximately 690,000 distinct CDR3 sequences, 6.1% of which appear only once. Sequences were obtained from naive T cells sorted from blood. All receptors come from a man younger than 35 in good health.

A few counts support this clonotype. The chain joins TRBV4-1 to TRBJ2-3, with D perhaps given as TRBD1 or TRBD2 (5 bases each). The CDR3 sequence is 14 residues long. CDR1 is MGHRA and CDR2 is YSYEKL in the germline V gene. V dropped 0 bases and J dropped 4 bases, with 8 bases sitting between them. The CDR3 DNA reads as TGCGCCAGCAGCCAAGACGGGGCCTCAGATACGCAGTATTTT. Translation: CASSQDGASDTQYF.

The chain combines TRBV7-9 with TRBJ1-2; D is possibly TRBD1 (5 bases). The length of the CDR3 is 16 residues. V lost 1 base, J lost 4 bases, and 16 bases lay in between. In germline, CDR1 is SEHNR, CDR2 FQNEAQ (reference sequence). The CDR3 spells CASSLDPGPRSYGYTF. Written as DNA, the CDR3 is TGTGCCAGCAGCTTAGATCCGGGACCAAGGAGCTATGGCTACACCTTC.

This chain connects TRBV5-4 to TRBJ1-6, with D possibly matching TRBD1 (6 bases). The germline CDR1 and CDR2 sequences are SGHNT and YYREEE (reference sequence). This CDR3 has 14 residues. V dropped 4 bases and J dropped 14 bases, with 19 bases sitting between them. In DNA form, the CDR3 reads TGTGCCAGCAGCAGGCCAGGGGTGGGGGCATCCCTCCACTTT. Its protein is CASSRPGVGASLHF. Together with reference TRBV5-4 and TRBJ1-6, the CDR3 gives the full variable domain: ETGVTQSPTHLIKTRGQQVTLRCSSQSGHNTVSWYQQALGQGPQFIFQYYREEENGRGNFPPRFSGLQFPNYSSELNVNALELDDSALYLCASSRPGVGASLHFGNGTRLTVT.

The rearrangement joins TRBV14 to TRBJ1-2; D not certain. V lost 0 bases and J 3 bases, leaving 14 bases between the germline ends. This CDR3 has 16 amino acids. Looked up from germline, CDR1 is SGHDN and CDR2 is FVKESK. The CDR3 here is CASSQESGRTDYGYTF. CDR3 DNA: TGTGCCAGCAGCCAAGAATCCGGCAGGACTGACTATGGCTACACCTTC.

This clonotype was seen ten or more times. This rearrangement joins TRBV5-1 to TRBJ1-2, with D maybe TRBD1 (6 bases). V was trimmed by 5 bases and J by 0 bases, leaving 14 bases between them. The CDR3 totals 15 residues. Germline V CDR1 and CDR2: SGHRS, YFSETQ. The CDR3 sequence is CASSQQGIANYGYTF. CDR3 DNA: TGCGCCAGCAGTCAGCAGGGGATAGCTAACTATGGCTACACCTTC.

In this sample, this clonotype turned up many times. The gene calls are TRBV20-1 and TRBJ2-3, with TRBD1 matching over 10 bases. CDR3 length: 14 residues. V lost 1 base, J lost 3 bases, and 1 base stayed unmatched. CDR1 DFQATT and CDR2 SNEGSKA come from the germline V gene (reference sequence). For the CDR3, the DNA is TGCAGTGCTAGAGGGGACAGGGGAACAGATACGCAGTATTTT. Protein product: CSARGDRGTDTQYF.

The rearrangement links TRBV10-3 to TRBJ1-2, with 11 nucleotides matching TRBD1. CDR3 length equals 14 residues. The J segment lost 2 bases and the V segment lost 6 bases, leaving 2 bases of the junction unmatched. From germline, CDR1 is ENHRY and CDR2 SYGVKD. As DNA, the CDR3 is TGTGCCATCAGACGGACAGGGGGCAACTATGGCTACACCTTC. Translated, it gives CAIRRTGGNYGYTF.

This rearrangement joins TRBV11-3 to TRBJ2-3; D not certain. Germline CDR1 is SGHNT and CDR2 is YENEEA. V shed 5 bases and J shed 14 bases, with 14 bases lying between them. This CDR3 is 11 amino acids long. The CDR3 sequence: CASSDRASRYF. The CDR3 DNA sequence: TGTGCCAGCAGCGACCGGGCGTCACGGTATTTT.

CDR3 bases: TGTGCCAGCAGCTTAGCGCCTATGGGGAAACGCAATGAGCAGTTCTTC. Translating it yields CASSLAPMGKRNEQFF. The chain employs TRBV7-8 and TRBJ2-1; no clear D gene. The V end was cut by 0 bases, the J end by 6 bases, with 15 bases between. Germline V gives CDR1 SGHVS, CDR2 FQNEAQ. The CDR3 is 16 residues long.

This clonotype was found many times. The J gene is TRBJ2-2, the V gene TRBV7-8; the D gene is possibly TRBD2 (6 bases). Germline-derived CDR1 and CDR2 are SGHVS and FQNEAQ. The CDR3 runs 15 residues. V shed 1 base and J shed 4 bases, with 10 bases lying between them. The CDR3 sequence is CASSLERVPTGELFF. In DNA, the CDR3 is TGTGCCAGCAGCTTAGAGCGGGTTCCCACCGGGGAGCTGTTTTTT.